The clone carrying this T cell receptor (beta chain) was counted only a few times. Antigen specificity is unknown. The sample originates from a study of post-analysis software for immune sequencing data. General study findings and limits: Compared with controls, patients had more of roughly five TRBV segments, including TRBV5-6, TRBV5-1 and TRBV20-1.

The library was made from cDNA and included unique molecular identifiers. TCRdb called the PCR reads again in MiXCR, with one record for every CDR3 protein. Here the sample spans about 820,000 distinct CDR3 sequences, approximately 50% being singletons. This CDR3 comprises 15 residues. V was trimmed by 0 bases and J by 6 bases, leaving 14 bases between them. The TCR comes from a girl aged 10 to 17 with multiple sclerosis. Sample: blood. The rearrangement uses TRBV12-3 or TRBV12-4 and TRBJ1-1; maybe TRBD1 (6 bases). The CDR3 DNA reads TGTGCCAGCAGTTTAGCTGGGGGCAGCAGGTCTGAAGCTTTCTTT. Residues: CASSLAGGSRSEAFF.